This TCR beta chain emerged from a study of blood T cell repertoires in COVID-19. TCRdb's copy holds only in-frame clones and misses some; the assay was immunoSEQ multiplex PCR. The table has under 250,000 clones, about 80% seen once. The germline CDR1 and CDR2 sequences are SEHNR and FQNEAQ (reference sequence). V lost 1 base and J lost 1, with 7 bases in between. This CDR3 has 14 amino acids. A note on this clone: The identical CDR3 is also encoded by other nucleotide sequences in the sample.

The chain recombines TRBV7-9 with TRBJ1-1; D possibly corresponds to TRBD1 (5 bases). The TCR sequence derives from a woman aged 40-49 years with acute COVID-19. Sequences were obtained from PBMCs or T cells enriched from blood (not recorded which). The CDR3 nucleotides are TGTGCCAGCAGCTTAGGAACAGGGAACACTGAAGCTTTCTTT. It codes for CASSLGTGNTEAFF.